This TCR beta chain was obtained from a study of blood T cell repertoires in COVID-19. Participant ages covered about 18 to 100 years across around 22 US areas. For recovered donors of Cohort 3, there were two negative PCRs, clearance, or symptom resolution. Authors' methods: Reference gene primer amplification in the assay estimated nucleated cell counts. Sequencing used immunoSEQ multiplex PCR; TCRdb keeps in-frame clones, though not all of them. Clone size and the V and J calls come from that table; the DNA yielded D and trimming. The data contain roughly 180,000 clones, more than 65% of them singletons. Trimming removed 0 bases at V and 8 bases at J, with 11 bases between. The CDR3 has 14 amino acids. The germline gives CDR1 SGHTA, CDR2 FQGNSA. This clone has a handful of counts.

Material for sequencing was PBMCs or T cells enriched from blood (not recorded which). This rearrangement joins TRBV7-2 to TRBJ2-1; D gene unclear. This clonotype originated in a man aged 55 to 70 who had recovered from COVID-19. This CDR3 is CASSLAGRWDEQFF. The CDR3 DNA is TGTGCCAGCAGCTTAGCGGGCAGGTGGGATGAGCAGTTCTTC.